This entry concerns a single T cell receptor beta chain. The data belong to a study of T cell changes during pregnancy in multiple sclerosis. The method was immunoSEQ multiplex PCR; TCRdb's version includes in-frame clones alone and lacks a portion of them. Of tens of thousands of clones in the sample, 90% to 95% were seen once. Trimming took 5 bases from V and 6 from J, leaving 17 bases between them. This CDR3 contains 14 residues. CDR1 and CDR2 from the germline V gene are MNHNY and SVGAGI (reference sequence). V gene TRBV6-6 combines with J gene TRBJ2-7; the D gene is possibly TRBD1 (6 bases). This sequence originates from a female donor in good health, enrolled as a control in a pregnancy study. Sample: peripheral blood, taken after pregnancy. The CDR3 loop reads CASSPRQGTSEQYF. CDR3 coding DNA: TGTGCCAGCAGTCCAAGGCAGGGGACCAGCGAGCAGTACTTC.